The 32 T cell receptor beta chains in this list originate from one sample, sequenced in a study of blood T cell repertoires in COVID-19. Repertoires were generated with immunoSEQ multiplex PCR, while TCRdb's copy carries only in-frame clones and drops some. The sample shows about 410,000 clones, 90% of them seen only once. Sequenced material: PBMCs or T cells enriched from blood (not recorded which). Receptors were obtained from a man younger than 35 who had recovered from COVID-19.

The genes are TRBV20-1 and TRBJ1-1, with unresolved D. V lost 7 bases, J lost 4 bases, and 7 bases lay in between. The CDR3 totals 10 residues. Germline loops: CDR1 DFQATT, CDR2 SNEGSKA (reference sequence). The CDR3, as DNA: TGCAGTGTTCGTTTCACTGAAGCTTTCTTT. Encoded protein: CSVRFTEAFF.

The chain employs TRBV6-1 and TRBJ1-1; TRBD1 agrees at 8 bases. CDR1 MNHNS and CDR2 SASEGT come from the germline V gene. There are 15 residues in the CDR3. V was pared by 3 bases and J by 4 bases, with 7 bases of the junction left unmatched. The chain's CDR3 is CASSDHNRGTTEAFF. The CDR3 nucleotides read TGTGCCAGCAGTGATCATAACAGGGGGACCACTGAAGCTTTCTTT.

This chain uses TRBV5-1 with TRBJ2-1, with 10 bases that match TRBD2. The CDR3 loop spans 16 amino acids. V dropped 6 bases and J dropped 3; count of bases not matched to a gene: 9. Germline values: CDR1 SGHRS, CDR2 YFSETQ. The CDR3 region is CASTLTTSGNYNEQFF. DNA of the CDR3: TGCGCCAGCACCCTTACTACTAGCGGGAACTACAATGAGCAGTTCTTC. The full variable domain, with the rest looked up from reference TRBV5-1 and TRBJ2-1, is KAGVTQTPRYLIKTRGQQVTLSCSPISGHRSVSWYQQTPGQGLQFLFEYFSETQRNKGNFPGRFSGRQFSNSRSEMNVSTLELGDSALYLCASTLTTSGNYNEQFFGPGTRLTVL.

This rearrangement joins TRBV11-3 to TRBJ1-2; D is ambiguous. This CDR3 has 13 residues. Germline V CDR1 and CDR2: SGHNT, YENEEA. The V end lost 5 bases, the J end lost 4 bases, and 11 bases lay between the germline ends. The CDR3 DNA is TGTGCCAGCAGCCCGAGAGGTAGCTATGGCTACACCTTC. Translation: CASSPRGSYGYTF. Using reference TRBV11-3 and TRBJ1-2 for the parts outside the CDR3, the full variable domain is EAGVVQSPRYKIIEKKQPVAFWCNPISGHNTLYWYLQNLGQGPELLIRYENEEAVDDSQLPKDRFSAERLKGVDSTLKIQPAELGDSAVYLCASSPRGSYGYTFGSGTRLTVV.

The chain uses TRBV7-2 and TRBJ2-3, with a tentative D call TRBD1 (6 bases). This CDR3 has 16 residues. In germline, CDR1 is SGHTA, CDR2 FQGNSA. The V end was cut by 6 bases, the J end by 8 bases, with 24 bases between. This CDR3 is CASSSSNSGVIGTQYF. CDR3 coding DNA: TGTGCCAGCAGTTCGAGTAATTCAGGGGTAATTGGTACGCAGTATTTT.

The J gene is TRBJ1-5, the V gene TRBV6-5; perhaps TRBD1 as D (5 bases). The length of the CDR3 is 15 residues. The germline V and J ends were trimmed by 6 bases and 2 bases, with 14 bases remaining between them. Germline assignment: CDR1 MNHEY and CDR2 SVGAGI. In DNA form, the CDR3 reads TGTGCCAGCAGGGCGGGACCTGGCCGCAATCAGCCCCAGCATTTT. It encodes CASRAGPGRNQPQHF.

The chain joins TRBV5-1 to TRBJ2-3; D might be TRBD1 (9 bases). Germline V gene data show CDR1 as SGHRS and CDR2 as YFSETQ. V lost 4 bases and J 2 bases, leaving 20 bases between the germline ends. The CDR3 is 17 amino acids. The CDR3 reads CASSPGGTGTVTDTQYF. CDR3 DNA sequence: TGCGCCAGCAGCCCGGGGGGGACAGGGACTGTCACAGATACGCAGTATTTT.

This clone has a handful of counts. V and J are TRBV30 and TRBJ2-7, with D possibly TRBD1 on 5 matching bases. From germline, CDR1 is GTSNPN and CDR2 SVGIG (reference sequence). This CDR3 is built from 12 residues. Trimming took off 3 bases at V and 9 bases at J, with 15 bases between the two ends. The CDR3 DNA is TGTGCCTGGAGCGCCCGACAGTTGGGGCAGTACTTC. It yields the protein CAWSARQLGQYF.

The chain combines TRBV3-1 (or the pseudogene TRBV3-2) with TRBJ1-1, with D possibly being TRBD1 (6 bases). CDR1 is LGHDT and CDR2 is YNNKEL in the germline V gene (reference sequence). V dropped 3 bases and J dropped 0 bases, with 11 bases sitting between them. The CDR3 is 15 residues long. In DNA form, the CDR3 reads TGTGCCAGCAGCCACACAGGGCCTATGAACACTGAAGCTTTCTTT. Its protein product is CASSHTGPMNTEAFF.

This chain uses TRBV6-1 with TRBJ1-1; no definite D call. Per the germline V gene, CDR1 is MNHNS and CDR2 is SASEGT. The CDR3 is 16 amino acids. With 2 bases removed from V and 1 base from J, the gap between germline ends came to 14 bases. Here the CDR3 reads CASSERGSLGNTEAFF. The CDR3 DNA reads as TGTGCCAGCAGTGAACGGGGATCTTTAGGGAACACTGAAGCTTTCTTT.

This clone was counted a single time. The rearrangement uses TRBV5-6 and TRBJ1-1; D not resolved. The CDR3 extends over 15 amino acids. CDR1 and CDR2 (germline): SGHDT, YYEEEE. Trimming left V 4 bases short and J 4 bases short, with 17 bases between. DNA for the CDR3: TGTGCCAGCAGCCGCCGTCAGACAAGTGGCACTGAAGCTTTCTTT. Its translation: CASSRRQTSGTEAFF.

This chain joins TRBV5-1 and TRBJ1-3; D possibly corresponds to TRBD1 (6 bases). Germline loops: CDR1 SGHRS, CDR2 YFSETQ. This CDR3 spans 15 amino acids. Trimming cost V 5 bases and J 3 bases, with 15 bases left between them. DNA for the CDR3: TGCGCCAGCAGGGCAGGGGAACTTGTTGGAAACACCATATATTTT. It specifies CASRAGELVGNTIYF. Variable domain in full (rest from reference TRBV5-1 and TRBJ1-3): KAGVTQTPRYLIKTRGQQVTLSCSPISGHRSVSWYQQTPGQGLQFLFEYFSETQRNKGNFPGRFSGRQFSNSRSEMNVSTLELGDSALYLCASRAGELVGNTIYFGEGSWLTVV.

This rearrangement joins TRBV10-3 to TRBJ1-6; a possible D gene is TRBD1 (5 bases). The CDR3 runs to 16 residues. CDR1 and CDR2 from the germline V gene are ENHRY and SYGVKD. Trimming cost V 10 bases and J 6 bases, with 22 bases left between them. The chain's CDR3 is CATRGTERDTNSPLHF. CDR3 nucleotide sequence: TGTGCCACCCGGGGGACGGAACGAGATACTAATTCACCCCTCCACTTT.

This rearrangement joins TRBV6-5 to TRBJ1-4; D remains ambiguous. From germline, CDR1 is MNHEY and CDR2 SVGAGI. This CDR3 region has 15 residues. With 7 bases removed from V and 0 bases from J, the gap between germline ends came to 12 bases. DNA for the CDR3: TGTGCCAGCATGCGGATACCATCAACTAATGAAAAACTGTTTTTT. This gives the protein CASMRIPSTNEKLFF.

The chain uses TRBV15 and TRBJ1-6; D is uncertain. Looked up from germline, CDR1 is LNHNV and CDR2 is YYDKDF (reference sequence). The CDR3 runs to 15 residues. V dropped 6 bases and J dropped 6 bases, with 15 bases sitting between them. In DNA form, the CDR3 reads TGTGCCACCAGGCCCGACACGCTTGCTAATTCACCCCTCCACTTT. It specifies CATRPDTLANSPLHF.

The V and J genes are TRBV6-5 and TRBJ2-3; maybe TRBD2 (6 bases). CDR1 and CDR2 from the germline V gene are MNHEY and SVGAGI. V lost 2 bases and J 0 bases, leaving 9 bases between the germline ends. The CDR3 is 15 residues long. CDR3 region: CASSYGGSSTDTQYF. For the CDR3, the DNA is TGTGCCAGCAGTTACGGGGGGTCTAGCACAGATACGCAGTATTTT.

As to this clone: Germline is not matched at one junction end, which may reflect a read error. The CDR3 sequence is CASSHLGTGRWF. The CDR3, as DNA: TGTGCCAGCAGCCACCTTGGGACAGGTCGTTGGTTC. The V call is TRBV3-1 (or the pseudogene TRBV3-2), the J call TRBJ1-1; 8 positions match TRBD1. The CDR3 runs 12 residues. Germline-derived CDR1 and CDR2 are LGHDT and YNNKEL (reference sequence).

The V and J genes are TRBV5-6 and TRBJ2-7; unclear D gene. V was pared by 2 bases and J by 0 bases, with 6 bases between. The germline gives CDR1 SGHDT, CDR2 YYEEEE. The CDR3 runs 13 residues. CDR3 sequence (DNA): TGTGCCAGCAGCTTTTCGGGCTCCTACGAGCAGTACTTC. Amino acids: CASSFSGSYEQYF.

The chain joins TRBV11-2 to TRBJ1-3; TRBD1 aligns across 8 bases. CDR1 and CDR2 from the germline V gene are SGHAT and FQNNGV. CDR3 length equals 19 residues. With V trimmed by 5 bases and J by 0 bases, 15 bases remained unmatched. CDR3: CASSPLGEHRGNSGNTIYF. As DNA, the CDR3 is TGTGCCAGCAGCCCACTGGGGGAGCACAGGGGGAACTCTGGAAACACCATATATTTT.

The chain uses TRBV28 and TRBJ1-4; TRBD1 agrees at 8 bases. Germline V CDR1 and CDR2: MDHEN, SYDVKM. V shed 6 bases, J shed 6 bases, and the junction held 6 bases outside the gene matches. The CDR3 has 14 amino acids. The CDR3 DNA reads TGTGCCAGCAGGGCCACAGGGGGTGATGAAAAACTGTTTTTT. This translates into CASRATGGDEKLFF.

The V call is TRBV9, the J call TRBJ1-3, with D possibly TRBD1 on 6 matching bases. V was shortened by 0 bases and J by 4 bases, with 14 bases between the two germline ends. Germline loops: CDR1 SGDLS, CDR2 YYNGEE. This CDR3 is 16 amino acids long. CDR3 loop: CASSVGVQGGGNTIYF. The CDR3 DNA reads TGTGCCAGCAGCGTAGGTGTACAGGGTGGAGGAAACACCATATATTTT.

As for this clone: Other DNA variants within this sample encode the same CDR3. J is TRBJ1-2 and V is TRBV19, with 9 positions matching TRBD1. The CDR3 length is 12 residues. Per the germline V gene, CDR1 is LNHDA and CDR2 is SQIVND (reference sequence). Losses at the gene ends were 6 bases for V and 4 bases for J; bases not matched to a gene: 0. CDR3 loop: CASRGQGYGYTF. Written as DNA, the CDR3 is TGTGCCAGTAGGGGACAGGGCTATGGCTACACCTTC.

The rearrangement links TRBV7-9 to TRBJ1-4, with TRBD1 matching over 7 bases. The CDR3 length is 15 residues. CDR1 and CDR2 from the germline V gene are SEHNR and FQNEAQ (reference sequence). V was pared by 5 bases and J by 8 bases, with 11 bases of the junction left unmatched. The CDR3 spells CASSPQQGFGEKLFF. In DNA form, the CDR3 reads TGTGCCAGCAGCCCCCAACAGGGGTTTGGAGAAAAACTGTTTTTT. Full variable domain (remainder filled in from reference TRBV7-9 and TRBJ1-4): DTGVSQNPRHKITKRGQNVTFRCDPISEHNRLYWYRQTLGQGPEFLTYFQNEAQLEKSRLLSDRFSAERPKGSFSTLEIQRTEQGDSAMYLCASSPQQGFGEKLFFGSGTQLSVL.

V usage is TRBV28 and J usage is TRBJ1-1, with 7 nucleotides matching TRBD1. The CDR3 runs to 15 residues. CDR1 and CDR2 from the germline V gene are MDHEN and SYDVKM. J lost 1 base, V lost 3 bases, and 5 bases had no gene match. The CDR3, as DNA: TGTGCCAGCAGTTTGCGTTACAGGGGGAACACTGAAGCTTTCTTT. Amino acid sequence: CASSLRYRGNTEAFF.

The sample holds one count of this clone. V gene TRBV5-4 combines with J gene TRBJ2-7, with 10 nucleotides matching TRBD1. V was pared by 3 bases and J by 5 bases, with 8 bases of the junction left unmatched. CDR3 size: 15 residues. The germline gives CDR1 SGHNT, CDR2 YYREEE (reference sequence). The CDR3 reads CASSSRQGARNEQYF. CDR3 nucleotides: TGTGCCAGCAGCTCTAGACAGGGGGCGCGGAACGAGCAGTACTTC.

The chain is built from TRBV18 and TRBJ2-7; 8 bases agree with TRBD2. The CDR3 spans 14 residues. V lost 2 bases and J lost 6; bases outside the gene matches: 6. Germline V gene data show CDR1 as KGHSH and CDR2 as LQKENI. The CDR3 nucleotides read TGTGCCAGCTCACCATGGAGCGGGAGCCGCGAGCAGTACTTC. Amino acid sequence: CASSPWSGSREQYF.

The chain links TRBV5-1 to TRBJ1-6, with 10 bases lining up with TRBD1. The CDR3 has 16 amino acids. Germline CDR1 and CDR2: SGHRS and YFSETQ. V gave up 0 bases and J gave up 7 bases; unmatched junction bases: 4. The CDR3 reads CASSLGQGAENSPLHF. The DNA of the CDR3 is TGCGCCAGCAGCTTGGGACAGGGGGCGGAGAATTCACCCCTCCACTTT.

This chain links TRBV18 with TRBJ2-2; 7 bases agree with TRBD1. Losses at the gene ends were 3 bases for V and 2 bases for J; bases not matched to a gene: 3. The CDR3 extends over 15 amino acids. Germline CDR1 KGHSH, CDR2 LQKENI. In DNA form, the CDR3 reads TGTGCCAGCTCACCCGACAGGGATAACACCGGGGAGCTGTTTTTT. Its translation is CASSPDRDNTGELFF. Filled out from reference TRBV18 and TRBJ2-2, the complete variable domain reads NAGVMQNPRHLVRRRGQEARLRCSPMKGHSHVYWYRQLPEEGLKFMVYLQKENIIDESGMPKERFSAEFPKEGPSILRIQQVVRGDSAAYFCASSPDRDNTGELFFGEGSRLTVL.

This clone was counted between two and nine times. The rearrangement joins TRBV7-9 to TRBJ2-4; D gene uncertain. Trimming stripped 4 bases from V and 0 bases from J, with 4 bases between. The length of the CDR3 is 13 residues. CDR1 and CDR2 (germline): SEHNR, FQNEAQ (reference sequence). The CDR3 DNA reads as TGTGCCAGCAGCTCGTTAGCCAAAAACATTCAGTACTTC. This gives the protein CASSSLAKNIQYF.

V and J are TRBV7-9 and TRBJ2-1, with 10 bases that match TRBD2. The germline V gene has CDR1 SEHNR and CDR2 FQNEAQ (reference sequence). CDR3 length: 16 amino acids. J gave up 0 bases and V 5 bases, and 4 bases lay outside the gene matches. CDR3 loop: CASSERLAGSYNEQFF. The DNA of the CDR3 is TGTGCCAGCAGCGAGCGACTAGCGGGCTCCTACAATGAGCAGTTCTTC.

This rearrangement joins TRBV24-1 to TRBJ2-1; 7 bases are shared with TRBD2. This CDR3 contains 16 residues. With 10 bases clipped from V and 0 bases from J, the junction kept 11 bases outside the gene matches. Germline V gene sequence: CDR1 KGHDR, CDR2 SFDVKD. The CDR3, as DNA: TGTGCCACTCCGACTAGCACCCCGAGCTCCTACAATGAGCAGTTCTTC. It translates to CATPTSTPSSYNEQFF.

CDR3 nucleotides: TGCGCCAGCAGCTTGGTGTCCCAGGGGATGTTATCCGGGGCCAACGTCCTGACTTTC. The encoded protein is CASSLVSQGMLSGANVLTF. The chain uses TRBV5-1 and TRBJ2-6; D may be TRBD1 (6 bases). There are 19 residues in the CDR3. V was cut by 0 bases and J by 4 bases, with 20 bases left in between. Germline assignment: CDR1 SGHRS and CDR2 YFSETQ.